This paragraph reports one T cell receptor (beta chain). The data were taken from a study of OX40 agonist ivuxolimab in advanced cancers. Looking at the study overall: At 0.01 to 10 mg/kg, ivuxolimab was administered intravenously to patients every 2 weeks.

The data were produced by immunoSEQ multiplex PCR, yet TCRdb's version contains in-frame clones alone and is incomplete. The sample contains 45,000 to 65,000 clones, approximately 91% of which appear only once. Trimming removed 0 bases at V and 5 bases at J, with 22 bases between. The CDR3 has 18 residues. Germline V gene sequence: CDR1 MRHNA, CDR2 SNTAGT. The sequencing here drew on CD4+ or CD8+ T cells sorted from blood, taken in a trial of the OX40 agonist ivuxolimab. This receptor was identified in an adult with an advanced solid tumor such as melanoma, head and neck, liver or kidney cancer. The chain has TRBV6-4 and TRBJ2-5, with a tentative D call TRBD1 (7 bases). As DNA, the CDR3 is TGTGCCAGCAGTGACTCGAAACGGGGGAAGACAGGGCGGGAGACCCAGTACTTC. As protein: CASSDSKRGKTGRETQYF.